This TCR beta chain was profiled in a study of beta chain features in type 1 diabetes. J lost 6 bases, V lost 6 bases, and 2 bases had no gene match. The CDR3 runs 11 residues. Per germline, CDR1 DFQATT and CDR2 SNEGSKA (reference sequence). The whole isolated RNA underwent reverse transcription, so sequencing captured expressed TCRB transcripts. Only in-frame clones appear in the TCRdb table, and some are missing; sequencing was by immunoSEQ multiplex PCR. The sample shows some 230,000 clones, over 9.5% of them seen only once. This clone was recorded a few times. V gene TRBV20-1 combines with J gene TRBJ2-5; 9 nucleotides match TRBD1. The sequencing input was naive CD4+ T cells from blood. This sequence originates from a woman between 18 and 30 years old in good health. The CDR3 nucleotides are TGCAGTGCCGGACAGGGGCAGACCCAGTACTTC. Protein: CSAGQGQTQYF.